Shown below are 8 T cell receptor beta chains from a single sample sequenced in a study of regulatory T cells in long-lasting Graves disease. Time point indicated: newly diagnosed GD, antithyroid drugs for less than 3 months. PBMC-derived RNA was used for the TCR library. Construction of the TCR beta libraries employed iRepertoire HTBI primers in conjunction with Arm-PCR of CDR3 regions. Each CDR3 protein gets one entry after TCRdb re-called the multiplex PCR reads with MiXCR. The table lists roughly 510,000 distinct CDR3 sequences, about 16% of them singletons. The data also belong to a second study, concerning T cells in Graves' hyperthyroidism and ophthalmopathy.

Sequenced here: peripheral blood mononuclear cells (PBMCs), sampled at new diagnosis, from a patient treated with antithyroid drugs. These receptors all stem from a man between 18 and 35 years old with Graves disease.

The sample holds many counts of this clonotype. The V and J genes are TRBV12-3 or TRBV12-4 and TRBJ2-3; possibly TRBD1 for D (6 bases). The CDR3 extends over 16 amino acids. Trimming took 3 bases from V and 4 from J, leaving 17 bases between them. This CDR3 is CASSLGLGRGSDTQYF. The CDR3, as DNA: TGTGCCAGCAGTTTGGGGTTGGGCAGGGGATCAGATACGCAGTATTTT.

This clonotype was counted ten times or more. The chain carries TRBV5-1 and TRBJ2-7; D might be TRBD1 (6 bases). Trimming removed 2 bases at V and 0 bases at J, with 12 bases between. CDR3 length: 15 amino acids. CDR1 is SGHRS and CDR2 is YFSETQ in the germline V gene. CDR3 coding DNA: TGCGCCAGCAGCTTAAGACAGGCTACCTCCTACGAGCAGTACTTC. Residues: CASSLRQATSYEQYF.

The chain combines TRBV9 with TRBJ1-2, with D perhaps TRBD1 (6 bases). CDR1 and CDR2 (germline): SGDLS, YYNGEE. V was clipped by 0 bases and J by 4 bases, with 13 bases between them. This CDR3 contains 15 residues. The chain's CDR3 is CASSVGTGAGYGYTF. The DNA of the CDR3 is TGTGCCAGCAGCGTAGGTACGGGGGCTGGCTATGGCTACACCTTC. Full variable domain (outside the CDR3, taken from reference TRBV9 and TRBJ1-2): DSGVTQTPKHLITATGQRVTLRCSPRSGDLSVYWYQQSLDQGLQFLIQYYNGEERAKGNILERFSAQQFPDLHSELNLSSLELGDSALYFCASSVGTGAGYGYTFGSGTRLTVV.

Only a few counts were recorded for this clonotype. The gene calls are TRBV7-9 and TRBJ2-2; D unresolved. CDR1 and CDR2 from the germline V gene are SEHNR and FQNEAQ (reference sequence). Trimming took 0 bases from V and 3 from J, leaving 5 bases between them. This CDR3 has 14 residues. Here the CDR3 reads CASSLASDTGELFF. For the CDR3, the DNA is TGTGCCAGCAGCTTAGCTTCAGACACCGGGGAGCTGTTTTTT.

This clonotype was counted a few times. A much larger clone lies a single base off, so this may be a read error. V usage is TRBV9 and J usage is TRBJ2-7; D perhaps matches TRBD1 (6 bases). CDR1 and CDR2 from the germline V gene are SGDLS and YYNGEE. This CDR3 contains 14 residues. The CDR3, as DNA: TGTGCCAGCAGCGTAACAGGGAACTCCTACGGGCAGTACTTC. This translates into CASSVTGNSYGQYF.

The table lists this clonotype with many counts. The rearrangement joins TRBV7-9 to TRBJ2-5, with TRBD1 matching 8 bases. J lost 5 bases, V lost 5 bases, and 7 bases had no gene match. CDR3 length: 14 residues. The germline CDR1 and CDR2 sequences are SEHNR and FQNEAQ (reference sequence). The CDR3 is CASSADRGGETQYF. In nucleotides, the CDR3 is TGTGCCAGCAGCGCCGACAGGGGCGGGGAGACCCAGTACTTC.

This clonotype has a count of ten or more. The chain has TRBV20-1 and TRBJ2-1; 9 nucleotides match TRBD2. This CDR3 is built from 17 residues. Looked up from germline, CDR1 is DFQATT and CDR2 is SNEGSKA (reference sequence). In DNA form, the CDR3 reads TGCAGCACTGACGACAGCGGGAGGACAAGCTCCTACAATGAGCAGTTCTTC. Encoded protein: CSTDDSGRTSSYNEQFF.

The rearrangement joins TRBV6-2 or TRBV6-3 to TRBJ2-1, with D unresolved. The CDR3 has 17 amino acids. CDR1 MNHEY and CDR2 SVGEGT come from the germline V gene. The V gene lost 2 bases and the J gene lost 2 bases, with 16 bases spanning the gap. The CDR3 bases are TGTGCCAGCAGTTACCTGGGTGGCGGAAAAGCCTACAATGAGCAGTTCTTC. Translated, it gives CASSYLGGGKAYNEQFF.